The clone carrying this T cell receptor (beta chain) appeared a single time. This CDR3 comprises 21 residues. Clones were sequenced by immunoSEQ multiplex PCR, and TCRdb holds only the in-frame ones, with some missing. Of hundreds of thousands of clones in the sample, approximately 88% were seen once. The sample belongs to a study of blood T cell repertoires in COVID-19. Whole-study context: Acute-phase and convalescent COVID-19 samples originated in the United States, Italy and Spain.

The V and J genes are TRBV21-1 and TRBJ2-3; TRBD2, the D gene given by the table, was not confirmed from the DNA. TRBV21-1 is labeled a pseudogene. The specimen was peripheral blood. This TCR derives from a woman in her 30s with COVID-19, enrolled during active disease. The CDR3 region has the DNA TGTGCCAGCAGCAAAGTAGGGCTAGCGGGAGGTATCGGCCCTAGCACAGATACGCAGTATTTT. Protein: CASSKVGLAGGIGPSTDTQYF.